The rows below give T cell receptor beta chains drawn from one sample of a study of blood T cell repertoires in COVID-19. TCRdb keeps only in-frame clones here, not all; method: immunoSEQ multiplex PCR. The table has about 200,000 clones, 88% seen once. Sequencing was carried out using peripheral blood. These receptor sequences come from a man aged 35 to 55 with active or convalescent COVID-19. Each CDR3 is given with its conserved first and last residue. The D gene is left open where the match is weak. Only some rows state a clone size, as once, few, many or a class for expanded clones.

v_gene,abundance,j_gene,d_gene,CDR3nt,CDR3aa
TRBV6-2/TRBV6-3,.,TRBJ2-7,.,TGTGCCAGCAGTTACGGACAGCGTTACGAGCAGTACTTC,CASSYGQRYEQYF
TRBV18,few,TRBJ1-6,.,TGTGCCAGCTCACCTATGACAGGTGGAGGTAATTCACCCCTCCACTTT,CASSPMTGGGNSPLHF
TRBV12-3/TRBV12-4,.,TRBJ2-2,TRBD1,TGTGCCAGCAGGCTGGGACAGGGGGAGCTGTTTTTT,CASRLGQGELFF
TRBV13,.,TRBJ2-7,TRBD2,TGTGCCAGCAGCCCGGGGGGGCCCCGCGGGTCTGAGATCTACGAGCAGTACTTC,CASSPGGPRGSEIYEQYF
TRBV5-1,.,TRBJ2-7,.,TGCGCCAGCAGCCCAAGACACGAACCCTACGAGCAGTACTTC,CASSPRHEPYEQYF
TRBV6-2/TRBV6-3,few,TRBJ1-1,.,TGTGCCAGCAGTACAGGGACTGAAGCTTTCTTT,CASSTGTEAFF
TRBV12-5,.,TRBJ2-2,TRBD1,TGTGCTAGTGGTCTCAGGGGGCCCACCGGGGAGCTGTTTTTT,CASGLRGPTGELFF
TRBV19,.,TRBJ2-1,TRBD1,TGTGCCAGAGGGACTGGGACAGGGGGGAACAATGAGCAGTTCTTC,CARGTGTGGNNEQFF
TRBV28,.,TRBJ1-5,.,TGTGCCAGCAGACTGCCCTCTTTTCAGGGTTCGCCCCAGCATTTT,CASRLPSFQGSPQHF
TRBV29-1,.,TRBJ2-3,.,TGCAGCGTTGATGGAAAGGGCGGGGGCACAGATACGCAGTATTTT,CSVDGKGGGTDTQYF
TRBV6-5,.,TRBJ1-3,.,TGTGCCAGCAGTTACGGCGGCAGCTCTGGAAACACCATATATTTT,CASSYGGSSGNTIYF
TRBV24-1,.,TRBJ1-2,.,TGTGCCACCAGTGACGGACGCGGGTCGGTTAACTATGGCTACACCTTC,CATSDGRGSVNYGYTF
TRBV5-1,.,TRBJ2-2,TRBD2,TGCGCCAGCAGCGTTCCGGGACTAGCGGGGGGGCGGAACACCGGGGAGCTGTTTTTT,CASSVPGLAGGRNTGELFF
TRBV5-1,.,TRBJ1-2,.,TGCGCCAGCAGCTTGGAGGCGGGGGTATTCGATGGCTACACCTTC,CASSLEAGVFDGYTF
TRBV10-3,.,TRBJ2-2,TRBD2,TGTGCCATCATGAGACTAGCGGGGGCCCTAAACACCGGGGAGCTGTTTTTT,CAIMRLAGALNTGELFF
TRBV5-4,.,TRBJ1-6,TRBD1,TGTGCCAGCAGCCCCGGGACAGGGCAGAATTCACCCCTCCACTTT,CASSPGTGQNSPLHF
TRBV6-5,.,TRBJ2-7,TRBD1,TGTGCCAGCGACAGGGGGCCTTCCTACGAGCAGTACTTC,CASDRGPSYEQYF
TRBV6-5,.,TRBJ1-1,.,TGTGCCAGCAGGAACGACAGGCTGAACACTGAAGCTTTCTTT,CASRNDRLNTEAFF
TRBV7-6,.,TRBJ2-5,.,TGTGCCAGCAGCATTTCCCCTTCGGGGCAAGAGACCCAGTACTTC,CASSISPSGQETQYF
TRBV2,.,TRBJ1-1,TRBD1,TGTGCCAGCACTGAGGGACAGCGAAGGAACACTGAAGCTTTCTTT,CASTEGQRRNTEAFF
TRBV7-9,.,TRBJ2-5,.,TGTGCCAGCAGCCCCGTCGAGACCCAGTACTTC,CASSPVETQYF
TRBV4-1,few,TRBJ2-7,TRBD1,TGCGCCAGCAGCGAGGGACAGGGAACCTACGAGCAGTACTTC,CASSEGQGTYEQYF
TRBV7-9,.,TRBJ1-1,.,TGTGCCAGCAGCCCACGTCTTTCAGGGGACACTGAAGCTTTCTTT,CASSPRLSGDTEAFF
TRBV3-1/TRBV3-2,once,TRBJ2-5,.,TGTGCCAGCAGCCAGGGGGCCGTAGCGGGAGAGACCCAGTACTTC,CASSQGAVAGETQYF
TRBV10-1,.,TRBJ2-2,TRBD2,TGCGCCAGCAGGATGGACGGGGGGGAAAATCTGGCCGGGGAGCTGTTTTTT,CASRMDGGENLAGELFF
TRBV11-3,.,TRBJ2-1,.,TGTGCCAGCAGCTTAAACCAGGGGAAGGGTGAGCAGTTCTTC,CASSLNQGKGEQFF
TRBV7-9,.,TRBJ1-6,TRBD1,TGTGCCAGCAGCCCGGGACAGATAGATTCACCCCTCCACTTT,CASSPGQIDSPLHF
TRBV12-3/TRBV12-4,.,TRBJ2-5,TRBD2,TGTGCCAGCAGTGCGGGGGTGGGGACCCAGTACTTC,CASSAGVGTQYF
TRBV7-9,.,TRBJ2-7,.,TGTGCCAGCAGTTTAGGACAGTTCTACGAGCAGTACTTC,CASSLGQFYEQYF
TRBV10-3,.,TRBJ2-7,.,TGTGCCATCAGTGAGTCGGCAAATTACGAGCAGTACTTC,CAISESANYEQYF
TRBV7-6,.,TRBJ1-1,.,TGTGCCAGCAGCCAAAATAGGGCAGGGGTGAACACTGAAGCTTTCTTT,CASSQNRAGVNTEAFF
TRBV5-1,.,TRBJ2-1,.,TGCGCCAGCAGCTTGGGGACAGCCTCTTACAATGAGCAGTTCTTC,CASSLGTASYNEQFF
TRBV29-1,.,TRBJ1-2,TRBD1,TGCAGCGTGACGACAGGGATAGTGCCCGGCTATGGCTACACCTTC,CSVTTGIVPGYGYTF
TRBV6-4,.,TRBJ1-1,.,TGTGCCAGCAGTACAGAAGTAAACACTGAAGCTTTCTTT,CASSTEVNTEAFF
TRBV6-2/TRBV6-3,.,TRBJ1-6,.,TGTGCCAGCAGTTATTTGGCAGGGTCTAATTCACCCCTCCACTTT,CASSYLAGSNSPLHF
TRBV3-1/TRBV3-2,.,TRBJ2-3,TRBD1,TGTGCCAGCAGCCCCGAGGACAGGGAGGATACGCAGTATTTT,CASSPEDREDTQYF
TRBV6-4,.,TRBJ2-1,TRBD2,TGTGCCAGCAGTGAGGGTCTAGCGGAGAACAATGAGCAGTTCTTC,CASSEGLAENNEQFF
TRBV6-5,.,TRBJ1-1,.,TGTGCCAGCAGTATCCGACAGAACACTGAAGCTTTCTTT,CASSIRQNTEAFF
TRBV3-1/TRBV3-2,.,TRBJ2-2,TRBD1,TGTGCCAGCAGCCAACGCGACAGGGGGGAAACCGGGGAGCTGTTTTTT,CASSQRDRGETGELFF
TRBV10-3,.,TRBJ2-2,TRBD1,TGTGCCATGGGAGGACAGGGATTCGCCGGGGAGCTGTTTTTT,CAMGGQGFAGELFF
TRBV5-1,.,TRBJ2-5,TRBD2,TGCGCCAGCAGCTTGGGGGGACTAGCGGGAGTACAAGAGACCCAGTACTTC,CASSLGGLAGVQETQYF
TRBV7-9,.,TRBJ1-4,TRBD1,TGTGCCAGCAGCTCCCCACAGGGGGTTTCGACTAATGAAAAACTGTTTTTT,CASSSPQGVSTNEKLFF
TRBV5-5,few,TRBJ1-2,.,TGTGCCAGCAGCTTGGCACAGAGATATGGCTACACCTTC,CASSLAQRYGYTF
TRBV24-1,.,TRBJ1-5,.,TGTGCCACCAGTGACCAGGATCAGCCCCAGCATTTT,CATSDQDQPQHF
TRBV7-3,.,TRBJ1-2,TRBD1,TGTGCCAGCAGCCCTGCAATGCTGGTAGGGGGCGCTTACGGCTACACCTTC,CASSPAMLVGGAYGYTF
TRBV6-6,once,TRBJ2-7,TRBD1,TGTGCCAGCAGCATACAGGGGGCGGTGGAGCAGTACTTC,CASSIQGAVEQYF
TRBV7-3,.,TRBJ1-2,.,TGTGCCAGCAGCGCAGGCCGGGGGAGCTATGGCTACACCTTC,CASSAGRGSYGYTF
TRBV19,.,TRBJ1-1,.,TGTGCCAGTAGTATAAATCGTCGGGACACTGAAGCTTTCTTT,CASSINRRDTEAFF